This T cell receptor (beta chain) stems from a study of blood T cells in healthy people across ages. The sample, about 9.2 milliliters of peripheral blood, was drawn from each donor. A J-beta primer mix and a sample-barcoded 5' primer were used in a second PCR of roughly 6 to 12 cycles. TCRdb reprocessed the 5' RACE reads with MiXCR, giving one entry per CDR3 protein. This repertoire shows about 1.5 million distinct CDR3 sequences, roughly two fifths found once; its top ten account for about 4%. This CDR3 is 15 amino acids long. Trimming left V 2 bases short and J 7 bases short, with 15 bases between. Per the germline V gene, CDR1 is MNHEY and CDR2 is SVGAGI. This clonotype was seen many times. Antigen: not known. Whole-study results and caveats: Underestimates were what the diversity estimates from one million T cells were considered to be. The donors' CMV status was not determined, possibly confounding changes in expanded clonotypes.

Specimen: blood. This receptor was identified in a woman younger than 35 in good health. The chain employs TRBV6-5 and TRBJ2-1, with a possible D match to TRBD1 (6 bases). The CDR3 nucleotides read TGTGCCAGCAGTTACCGAAACCACAGGGTAAATGAGCAGTTCTTC. Translated: CASSYRNHRVNEQFF.